This TCR beta chain was found in a study of read filtering for tumor transcriptome and immune sequencing. Study outcomes and limitations: About 81.9% of IR-seq clonotypes had one read, totaling around 4% of reads; RNA-seq: 74.6% and 44.6%.

There are many counts of this clonotype. The target antigen is unknown. This library used around 0.4 ug RNA and molecular barcoded adaptors spanning alpha/delta and beta/gamma chains. Each CDR3 protein is one row after TCRdb ran MiXCR on the reads. The repertoire has some 120,000 distinct CDR3 sequences, over 10% of them found once; the top ten carry 11%. The receptor was isolated from a donor over 35 with multiple myeloma. Material: a population of CD138-negative cells sorted from bone marrow.

The CDR3: CASRPRGLSSAGELFF. CDR3 DNA: TGTGCCAGCAGGCCCAGGGGATTAAGTTCGGCCGGGGAGCTGTTTTTT. The chain is built from TRBV6-5 and TRBJ2-2; the D gene is possibly TRBD1 (6 bases). The germline CDR1 and CDR2 sequences are MNHEY and SVGAGI. The CDR3 extends over 16 amino acids. V dropped 6 bases and J dropped 6 bases, with 20 bases sitting between them.